Listed below are T cell receptor beta chains from one sample, sequenced in a study of T and B cells in COVID-19 patients. TCRdb redid the calling of the multiplex PCR reads with MiXCR, one entry per CDR3 protein. The data contain approximately 5,000 distinct CDR3 sequences, 25% to 30% of them seen just once; the ten biggest clones take up just under 20%. The sample consisted of blood. These receptors came from a human donor with active COVID-19. CDR3s include the opening cysteine and the closing phenylalanine or tryptophan. The D gene is left open where the match is weak. The size entry is marked missing in some rows and otherwise reads once, few, many or a size class.

d_call: TRBD2
v_call: TRBV7-2
j_call: TRBJ2-1
clone_size: few
cdr3_aa: CASSLVSGAANEQFF
cdr3_nt: TGTGCCAGCAGCTTAGTAAGCGGGGCTGCCAATGAGCAGTTCTTC

d_call: -
v_call: TRBV29-1
j_call: TRBJ2-7
clone_size: medium-sized
cdr3_aa: CSVEVSYEQYF
cdr3_nt: TGCAGCGTTGAAGTGTCCTACGAGCAGTACTTC

d_call: -
v_call: TRBV7-2
j_call: TRBJ2-3
clone_size: -
cdr3_aa: CASSFRGTHSTDTQYF
cdr3_nt: TGTGCCAGCAGCTTCCGAGGGACTCACAGCACAGATACGCAGTATTTT

d_call: TRBD1
v_call: TRBV7-2
j_call: TRBJ1-2
clone_size: -
cdr3_aa: CASSLPQGESGYTF
cdr3_nt: TGTGCCAGCAGCTTACCACAGGGGGAGTCTGGCTACACCTTC

d_call: -
v_call: TRBV7-2
j_call: TRBJ2-1
clone_size: -
cdr3_aa: CASSPPATGVNEQFF
cdr3_nt: TGTGCCAGCAGCCCCCCAGCCACGGGGGTTAATGAGCAGTTCTTC

d_call: TRBD2
v_call: TRBV29-1
j_call: TRBJ2-1
clone_size: -
cdr3_aa: CSVGPGGRAFF
cdr3_nt: TGCAGCGTTGGCCCCGGCGGGAGGGCCTTCTTC

d_call: -
v_call: TRBV13
j_call: TRBJ2-3
clone_size: medium-sized
cdr3_aa: CASSSKTGTRGTDTQYF
cdr3_nt: TGTGCCAGCAGTTCGAAAACCGGGACTCGAGGCACAGATACGCAGTATTTT

d_call: -
v_call: TRBV6-2/TRBV6-3
j_call: TRBJ2-5
clone_size: medium-sized
cdr3_aa: CASSYSGRADF
cdr3_nt: TGTGCCAGCAGTTACTCGGGGCGCGCTGACTTC

d_call: TRBD1
v_call: TRBV20-1
j_call: TRBJ1-6
clone_size: -
cdr3_aa: CSARGAGGSSYNSPLHF
cdr3_nt: TGCAGTGCTAGAGGAGCAGGGGGTAGCTCCTATAATTCACCCCTCCACTTT

d_call: TRBD2
v_call: TRBV19
j_call: TRBJ2-3
clone_size: medium-sized
cdr3_aa: CASRTTSASTDTQYF
cdr3_nt: TGTGCCAGTCGAACGACTAGCGCAAGCACAGATACGCAGTATTTT

d_call: -
v_call: TRBV6-5
j_call: TRBJ1-5
clone_size: few
cdr3_aa: CASRESGHQPQHF
cdr3_nt: TGTGCCAGCAGAGAATCTGGGCATCAGCCCCAGCATTTT

d_call: -
v_call: TRBV2
j_call: TRBJ1-4
clone_size: -
cdr3_aa: CASKINREPGEKLFF
cdr3_nt: TGTGCCAGCAAAATTAACCGGGAGCCGGGGGAAAAACTGTTTTTT

d_call: TRBD2
v_call: TRBV11-2
j_call: TRBJ2-7
clone_size: -
cdr3_aa: CASSLGGLAGGQYEQYF
cdr3_nt: TGTGCCAGCAGCTTAGGCGGACTAGCGGGAGGCCAATACGAGCAGTACTTC

d_call: TRBD2
v_call: TRBV7-6
j_call: TRBJ2-7
clone_size: -
cdr3_aa: CASSLSGGGREQYF
cdr3_nt: TGTGCCAGCAGCTTGTCAGGCGGGGGGCGCGAGCAGTACTTC

d_call: TRBD1
v_call: TRBV10-3
j_call: TRBJ2-6
clone_size: medium-sized
cdr3_aa: CASRSGTGGTGANVLTF
cdr3_nt: TGTGCCAGCCGGAGCGGGACAGGGGGCACTGGGGCCAACGTCCTGACTTTC

d_call: -
v_call: TRBV12-3/TRBV12-4
j_call: TRBJ1-1
clone_size: many
cdr3_aa: CASRGGWNTEAFF
cdr3_nt: TGTGCCAGCAGGGGGGGCTGGAACACTGAAGCTTTCTTT

d_call: TRBD2
v_call: TRBV12-3/TRBV12-4
j_call: TRBJ2-3
clone_size: -
cdr3_aa: CASSPLTSGGADTQYF
cdr3_nt: TGTGCCAGCAGTCCCTTGACTAGCGGGGGGGCAGATACGCAGTATTTT

d_call: TRBD2
v_call: TRBV27
j_call: TRBJ2-2
clone_size: medium-sized
cdr3_aa: CASSFQRGNTGELFF
cdr3_nt: TGTGCCAGCAGTTTTCAGCGGGGCAACACCGGGGAGCTGTTTTTT

d_call: -
v_call: TRBV6-5
j_call: TRBJ1-4
clone_size: many
cdr3_aa: CASSYSVSRRGEKLFF
cdr3_nt: TGTGCCAGCAGTTACTCAGTCAGCCGTCGAGGGGAAAAACTGTTTTTT

d_call: -
v_call: TRBV6-5
j_call: TRBJ2-7
clone_size: many
cdr3_aa: CASSYSKQFYEQYF
cdr3_nt: TGTGCCAGCAGTTACTCCAAGCAGTTCTACGAGCAGTACTTC

d_call: -
v_call: TRBV19
j_call: TRBJ1-5
clone_size: medium-sized
cdr3_aa: CASSIDPGVRQPQHF
cdr3_nt: TGTGCCAGTAGTATAGATCCAGGGGTTAGGCAGCCCCAGCATTTT

d_call: -
v_call: TRBV19
j_call: TRBJ2-3
clone_size: large
cdr3_aa: CASRASGLIGVQYF
cdr3_nt: TGTGCCAGTAGGGCGAGCGGACTTATCGGTGTGCAGTATTTT

d_call: TRBD1
v_call: TRBV7-6
j_call: TRBJ2-3
clone_size: medium-sized
cdr3_aa: CASSLRGQESDTQYF
cdr3_nt: TGTGCCAGCAGCTTAAGGGGACAGGAATCGGATACGCAGTATTTT

d_call: TRBD1
v_call: TRBV7-9
j_call: TRBJ2-5
clone_size: many
cdr3_aa: CASSRGQQETQYF
cdr3_nt: TGTGCCAGCAGCCGGGGACAGCAAGAGACCCAGTACTTC

d_call: -
v_call: TRBV20-1
j_call: TRBJ2-2
clone_size: -
cdr3_aa: CSARAPGGGELFF
cdr3_nt: TGCAGTGCTAGAGCCCCGGGCGGCGGGGAGCTGTTTTTT

d_call: TRBD1
v_call: TRBV18
j_call: TRBJ2-7
clone_size: -
cdr3_aa: CASSPPGQGTYEQYF
cdr3_nt: TGTGCCAGCTCACCACCGGGACAGGGCACCTACGAGCAGTACTTC

d_call: -
v_call: TRBV7-9
j_call: TRBJ2-3
clone_size: few
cdr3_aa: CASHPASTDTQYF
cdr3_nt: TGTGCCAGCCACCCCGCTAGCACAGATACGCAGTATTTT

d_call: -
v_call: TRBV11-1
j_call: TRBJ2-5
clone_size: large
cdr3_aa: CASSLGPGRTQETQYF
cdr3_nt: TGTGCCAGCAGCTTAGGCCCAGGACGGACCCAAGAGACCCAGTACTTC

d_call: TRBD1
v_call: TRBV12-3/TRBV12-4
j_call: TRBJ1-2
clone_size: medium-sized
cdr3_aa: CASSGQGDYGYTF
cdr3_nt: TGTGCCAGCAGTGGACAGGGAGACTATGGCTACACCTTC

d_call: -
v_call: TRBV29-1
j_call: TRBJ2-7
clone_size: once
cdr3_aa: CSVGSDYEQYF
cdr3_nt: TGCAGCGTAGGTTCGGACTACGAGCAGTACTTC

d_call: TRBD1
v_call: TRBV6-2/TRBV6-3
j_call: TRBJ1-2
clone_size: many
cdr3_aa: CASRGQNYGYTF
cdr3_nt: TGTGCCAGTAGGGGACAGAACTATGGCTACACCTTC

d_call: -
v_call: TRBV29-1
j_call: TRBJ2-3
clone_size: few
cdr3_aa: CSVRGGASDTQYF
cdr3_nt: TGCAGCGTTAGGGGGGGGGCCTCAGATACGCAGTATTTT

d_call: -
v_call: TRBV19
j_call: TRBJ1-5
clone_size: medium-sized
cdr3_aa: CASTGLNSNQPQHF
cdr3_nt: TGTGCCAGTACAGGGCTAAATAGCAATCAGCCCCAGCATTTT

d_call: TRBD2
v_call: TRBV5-1
j_call: TRBJ2-7
clone_size: -
cdr3_aa: CASSPGGSSYEQYF
cdr3_nt: TGCGCCAGCAGCCCCGGGGGGAGCTCCTACGAGCAGTACTTC

d_call: TRBD1
v_call: TRBV6-5
j_call: TRBJ1-2
clone_size: -
cdr3_aa: CDSSYPTTGKQDYGYTF
cdr3_nt: TGTGACAGCAGTTACCCCACGACAGGGAAACAAGACTATGGCTACACCTTC

d_call: -
v_call: TRBV5-1
j_call: TRBJ1-6
clone_size: few
cdr3_aa: CASSLGMGFDSPLHF
cdr3_nt: TGCGCCAGCAGCTTGGGGATGGGGTTCGATTCACCCCTCCACTTT

d_call: -
v_call: TRBV7-9
j_call: TRBJ2-2
clone_size: many
cdr3_aa: CASSGREASANTGELFF
cdr3_nt: TGTGCCAGCAGCGGGCGCGAAGCCAGTGCGAACACCGGGGAGCTGTTTTTT

d_call: TRBD2
v_call: TRBV6-5
j_call: TRBJ2-7
clone_size: -
cdr3_aa: CASSYGQLAGGYEQYF
cdr3_nt: TGTGCCAGCAGTTACGGTCAACTAGCGGGGGGGTACGAGCAGTACTTC

d_call: -
v_call: TRBV6-1
j_call: TRBJ1-1
clone_size: few
cdr3_aa: CASSAHEGTSSEAFF
cdr3_nt: TGTGCCAGCAGTGCTCATGAGGGGACGAGCTCTGAAGCTTTCTTT

d_call: -
v_call: TRBV18
j_call: TRBJ2-5
clone_size: -
cdr3_aa: CVSSPSEGFGTQYF
cdr3_nt: TGTGTTAGCTCACCGAGTGAAGGGTTTGGGACCCAGTACTTC

d_call: -
v_call: TRBV29-1
j_call: TRBJ2-1
clone_size: large
cdr3_aa: CSVLSYNEQFF
cdr3_nt: TGCAGCGTTCTTAGCTACAATGAGCAGTTCTTC

d_call: -
v_call: TRBV12-3/TRBV12-4
j_call: TRBJ2-3
clone_size: medium-sized
cdr3_aa: CASSQIDTQYF
cdr3_nt: TGTGCCAGCAGTCAAATAGATACGCAGTATTTT

d_call: -
v_call: TRBV6-5
j_call: TRBJ2-5
clone_size: medium-sized
cdr3_aa: CASSYKAGQETQYF
cdr3_nt: TGTGCCAGCAGTTACAAGGCAGGGCAAGAGACCCAGTACTTC

d_call: TRBD1
v_call: TRBV10-3
j_call: TRBJ2-6
clone_size: medium-sized
cdr3_aa: CAISPSSGTGLSGANVLTF
cdr3_nt: TGTGCCATCAGTCCCTCGTCTGGGACAGGGCTCTCTGGGGCCAACGTCCTGACTTTC

d_call: -
v_call: TRBV19
j_call: TRBJ2-7
clone_size: -
cdr3_aa: CASSVRDTSYEQYF
cdr3_nt: TGTGCCAGTAGTGTCCGGGACACATCCTACGAGCAGTACTTC